This T cell receptor (beta chain) emerged from a study of blood T cell repertoires in COVID-19. On the study more broadly: The samples span acute and convalescent COVID-19 from the United States, Italy and Spain. The analysed material was cDNA or gDNA that came from T cells, B-cell-depleted T cells, or PBMCs.

This CDR3 is 14 amino acids long. Trimming removed 2 bases from V and 11 bases from J, with 16 bases in between. Per the germline V gene, CDR1 is SGHAT and CDR2 is FQNNGV. Methods used by the authors: Reference gene primer amplification yielded estimated nucleated cell counts. Using immunoSEQ multiplex PCR, the repertoire was profiled, and TCRdb retains in-frame clones only, with some absent. V, J and clone size are those of that table, while D and trimming were read from the DNA. This sample has some 60,000 clones, with approximately 80% found just once. Material: peripheral blood. The gene calls are TRBV11-2 and TRBJ1-5; TRBD1 might be the D (6 bases). This clonotype originated in a man aged 50 or older with COVID-19, enrolled during active disease. The CDR3 DNA is TGTGCCAGCAGCTTAATCTGGGGACACAGGGCCCAGCATTTT. Amino acid sequence: CASSLIWGHRAQHF.